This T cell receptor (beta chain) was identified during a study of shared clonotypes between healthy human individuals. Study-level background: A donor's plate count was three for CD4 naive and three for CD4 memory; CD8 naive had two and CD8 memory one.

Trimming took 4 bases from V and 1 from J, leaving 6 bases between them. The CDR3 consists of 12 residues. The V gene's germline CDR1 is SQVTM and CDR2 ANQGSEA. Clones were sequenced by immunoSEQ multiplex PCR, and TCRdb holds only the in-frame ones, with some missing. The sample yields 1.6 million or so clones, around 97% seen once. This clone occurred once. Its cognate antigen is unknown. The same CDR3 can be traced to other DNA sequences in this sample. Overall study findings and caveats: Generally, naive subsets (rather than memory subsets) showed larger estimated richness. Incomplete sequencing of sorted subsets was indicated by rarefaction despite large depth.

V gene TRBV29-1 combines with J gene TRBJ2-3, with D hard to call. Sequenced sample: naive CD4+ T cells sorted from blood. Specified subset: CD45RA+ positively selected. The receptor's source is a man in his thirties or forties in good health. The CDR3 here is CSVASGTDTQYF. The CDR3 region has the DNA TGCAGCGTTGCCTCCGGCACAGATACGCAGTATTTT.